This TCR beta chain was retrieved from a study of T cell responses to AZD1222 COVID-19 vaccine. Study as a whole: Second doses were pooled across both intervals (about 4 or about 12 weeks). Study results and caveats: Across spike, vaccine-associated CD4 TCRs were found, dominant at 160-218 and 743-854. Donors in the cohort were predominantly white British and more often female, and clonal diversity was possibly underestimated.

V lost 5 bases to trimming and J lost 7 bases; unmatched junction nucleotides: 8. The V gene's germline CDR1 is SGHTA and CDR2 FQGTGA. This CDR3 is built from 16 residues. Repertoires were generated with immunoSEQ multiplex PCR, while TCRdb's copy carries only in-frame clones and drops some. Among around 140,000 clones listed, 85% to 95% were seen once. About this clone: Its antigen is not known.

The starting material was peripheral blood, obtained on day 0 of AZD1222 vaccination. This chain connects TRBV7-3 to TRBJ2-7; TRBD2 aligns across 16 bases. This clonotype originated in an adult in good health. CDR3 residues: CASSPGTSGGAEEQYF. The CDR3 DNA sequence: TGTGCCAGCAGCCCGGGGACTAGCGGGGGGGCGGAGGAGCAGTACTTC.